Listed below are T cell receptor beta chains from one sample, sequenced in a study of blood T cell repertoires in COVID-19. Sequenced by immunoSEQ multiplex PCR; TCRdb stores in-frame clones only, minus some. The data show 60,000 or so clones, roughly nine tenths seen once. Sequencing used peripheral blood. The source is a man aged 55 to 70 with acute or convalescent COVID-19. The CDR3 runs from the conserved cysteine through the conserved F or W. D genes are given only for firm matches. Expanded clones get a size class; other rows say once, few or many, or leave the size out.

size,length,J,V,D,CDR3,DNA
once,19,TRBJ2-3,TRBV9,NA,CASSEPTSGVGPGADTQYF,TGTGCCAGCAGCGAACCGACAAGTGGCGTAGGCCCCGGGGCAGATACGCAGTATTTT
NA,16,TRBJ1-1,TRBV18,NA,CASSLSPDLGNTEAFF,TGTGCCAGCTCACTCTCCCCGGACTTAGGGAACACTGAAGCTTTCTTT
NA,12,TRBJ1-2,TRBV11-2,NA,CASSVAGFGYTF,TGTGCCAGCAGCGTTGCAGGGTTTGGCTACACCTTC
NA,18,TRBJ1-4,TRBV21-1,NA,CASSNGQAFHSLGEKLFF,TGTGCCAGCAGCAACGGACAGGCCTTCCACTCTTTAGGTGAAAAACTGTTTTTT
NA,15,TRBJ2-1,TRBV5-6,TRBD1,CASSAGTGGYNEQFF,TGTGCCAGCAGCGCCGGGACAGGGGGCTACAATGAGCAGTTCTTC
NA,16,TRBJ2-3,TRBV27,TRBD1,CASGSYRGTSTDTQYF,TGTGCCAGCGGTTCTTACAGGGGAACTAGCACAGATACGCAGTATTTT
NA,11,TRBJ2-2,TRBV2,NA,CASSLTGELFF,TGTGCCAGCAGTTTAACCGGGGAGCTGTTTTTT
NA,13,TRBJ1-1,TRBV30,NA,CAWSGALNTEAFF,TGTGCCTGGAGTGGGGCTTTGAACACTGAAGCTTTCTTT
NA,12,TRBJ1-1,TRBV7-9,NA,CASSYNPGEAFF,TGTGCCAGCAGCTATAACCCGGGTGAAGCTTTCTTT
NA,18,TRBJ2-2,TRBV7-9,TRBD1,CASSFKWQGVTSSGELFF,TGTGCCAGCAGCTTTAAGTGGCAGGGGGTTACTTCGTCCGGGGAGCTGTTTTTT
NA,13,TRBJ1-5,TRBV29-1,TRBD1,CSVRDSINQPQHF,TGCAGCGTGCGGGACAGCATCAATCAGCCCCAGCATTTT
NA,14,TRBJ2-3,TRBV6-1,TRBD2,CASSDLAGGGTQYF,TGTGCCAGCAGTGACCTAGCGGGGGGGGGTACGCAGTATTTT
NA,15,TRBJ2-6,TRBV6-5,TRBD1,CAAQGNKAGANVLTF,TGTGCCGCACAGGGGAATAAGGCTGGGGCCAACGTCCTGACTTTC
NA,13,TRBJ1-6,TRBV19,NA,CATTAKGESPLHF,TGTGCCACCACCGCCAAGGGGGAATCACCCCTCCACTTT
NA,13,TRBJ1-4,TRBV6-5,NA,CASSPRTNEKLFF,TGTGCCAGCAGCCCCAGGACTAATGAAAAACTGTTTTTT
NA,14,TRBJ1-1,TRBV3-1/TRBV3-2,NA,CASSPRRVNTEAFF,TGTGCCAGCAGCCCAAGACGGGTGAACACTGAAGCTTTCTTT
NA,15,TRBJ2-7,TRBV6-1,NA,CASSETRTATYEQYF,TGTGCCAGCAGTGAAACACGGACAGCAACCTACGAGCAGTACTTC
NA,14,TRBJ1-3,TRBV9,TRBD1,CASSVDDRGYTIYF,TGTGCCAGCAGCGTAGACGACAGGGGGTACACCATATATTTT
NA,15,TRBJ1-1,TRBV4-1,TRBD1,CASSQVEQGGTEAFF,TGCGCCAGCAGCCAGGTTGAGCAGGGGGGTACTGAAGCTTTCTTT
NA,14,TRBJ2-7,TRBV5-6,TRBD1,CASSSMDRAYEQYF,TGTGCCAGCAGCTCCATGGACAGGGCCTACGAGCAGTACTTC